Each of the 21 T cell receptor beta chains below was sequenced from the same sample in a study of blood T cell repertoires in COVID-19. Clones were sequenced by immunoSEQ multiplex PCR, and TCRdb holds only the in-frame ones, with some missing. The data contain around 100,000 clones, about 89% of them seen just once; the ten biggest clones take up 15% to 20%. Sequenced input: peripheral blood. The receptors originated from a human donor in a cohort sampled during active COVID-19.

The rearrangement links TRBV19 to TRBJ2-2; 7 bases match TRBD1. CDR3 size: 19 residues. The germline gives CDR1 LNHDA, CDR2 SQIVND (reference sequence). V dropped 3 bases and J dropped 3; count of bases not matched to a gene: 16. The chain's CDR3 is CASSIDPLSGTAYTGELFF. The DNA of the CDR3 is TGTGCCAGTAGTATTGATCCCTTGTCCGGGACAGCATACACCGGGGAGCTGTTTTTT. The variable domain in full, with the rest retrieved from reference TRBV19 and TRBJ2-2, is DGGITQSPKYLFRKEGQNVTLSCEQNLNHDAMYWYRQDPGQGLRLIYYSQIVNDFQKGDIAEGYSVSREKKESFPLTVTSAQKNPTAFYLCASSIDPLSGTAYTGELFFGEGSRLTVL.

The chain uses TRBV5-4 and TRBJ2-6, with D hard to call. Per the germline V gene, CDR1 is SGHNT and CDR2 is YYREEE (reference sequence). This CDR3 has 15 amino acids. Trimming cost V 0 bases and J 4 bases, with 8 bases left between them. CDR3 sequence (DNA): TGTGCCAGCAGCTTGGACGGAGCGGGGGCCAACGTCCTGACTTTC. Translated, it gives CASSLDGAGANVLTF.

The CDR3 nucleotides are TGTGCCAGCAGGCCGCGCCGGGGACAGGGCAACACCGGGGAGCTGTTTTTT. It encodes CASRPRRGQGNTGELFF. This chain joins TRBV7-2 and TRBJ2-2; 9 nucleotides agree with TRBD1. The CDR3 has 17 amino acids. Unmatched junction bases numbered 10, after V lost 6 bases and J lost 2 bases. The germline CDR1 and CDR2 sequences are SGHTA and FQGNSA. The complete variable domain, with remaining parts taken from reference TRBV7-2 and TRBJ2-2, reads GAGVSQSPSNKVTEKGKDVELRCDPISGHTALYWYRQSLGQGLEFLIYFQGNSAPDKSGLPSDRFSAERTGGSVSTLTIQRTQQEDSAVYLCASRPRRGQGNTGELFFGEGSRLTVL.

The V and J genes are TRBV10-2 and TRBJ1-6; D not resolved. The CDR3 runs 15 residues. V dropped 3 bases and J dropped 9 bases, with 15 bases sitting between them. Germline CDR1 is WSHSY and CDR2 is SAAADI. CDR3 region: CASSDSGLLGSPLHF. CDR3 DNA sequence: TGCGCCAGCAGTGATTCCGGACTTCTGGGTTCACCCCTCCACTTT.

This chain joins TRBV29-1 and TRBJ2-5; 7 bases fit TRBD1. The germline V gene encodes CDR1 SQVTM and CDR2 ANQGSEA. Unmatched junction bases numbered 9, after V lost 4 bases and J lost 4 bases. The CDR3 is 14 amino acids. The CDR3: CSVAGRGSTETQYF. The CDR3 coding sequence is TGCAGCGTTGCGGGCAGGGGGAGCACAGAGACCCAGTACTTC.

This rearrangement joins TRBV6-5 to TRBJ2-7, with TRBD2 matching 7 bases. The length of the CDR3 is 15 residues. V was pared by 8 bases and J by 3 bases, with 13 bases of the junction left unmatched. Germline values: CDR1 MNHEY, CDR2 SVGAGI. For the CDR3, the DNA is TGTGCCAGCTCCCTCTCGGGCGGGAGTATCTACGAGCAGTACTTC. Its protein is CASSLSGGSIYEQYF.

This rearrangement joins TRBV19 to TRBJ2-4, with D maybe TRBD1 (5 bases). The CDR3 extends over 15 amino acids. The germline V and J ends were trimmed by 5 bases and 0 bases, with 11 bases remaining between them. Germline lookup yields CDR1 LNHDA and CDR2 SQIVND (reference sequence). Written as DNA, the CDR3 is TGTGCCAGTAGTGCCAGGGTATTAGCCAAAAACATTCAGTACTTC. Translating gives CASSARVLAKNIQYF.

The chain uses TRBV19 and TRBJ2-3; 7 nucleotides line up with TRBD2. The CDR3 has 16 amino acids. V dropped 1 base and J dropped 2; count of bases not matched to a gene: 6. Per the germline V gene, CDR1 is LNHDA and CDR2 is SQIVND (reference sequence). CDR3 sequence: CASSIVGGGLTDTQYF. In nucleotides, the CDR3 is TGTGCCAGTAGTATAGTGGGCGGGGGTCTCACAGATACGCAGTATTTT.

The rearrangement links TRBV21-1 to TRBJ2-3; the table names TRBD2, a call not compared with the DNA. TRBV21-1 is tagged as a pseudogene. The CDR3 totals 15 residues. DNA of the CDR3: TGTGCCAGCAGCAAATCCGAGAGGAGCACAGATACGCAGTATTTT. It codes for CASSKSERSTDTQYF.

This rearrangement joins TRBV7-2 to TRBJ2-7; D possibly corresponds to TRBD2 (6 bases). The CDR3 extends over 16 amino acids. Per germline, CDR1 SGHTA and CDR2 FQGNSA. V was pared by 1 base and J by 2 bases, with 15 bases between. CDR3: CASSLGFGTGAYEQYF. CDR3 nucleotides: TGTGCCAGCAGCTTAGGATTCGGGACGGGGGCCTACGAGCAGTACTTC.

The chain combines TRBV21-1 with TRBJ2-6; TRBD2, the table's D call, lacks a check against the DNA. TRBV21-1 is a pseudogene locus. CDR3 length: 23 residues. The CDR3 nucleotides are TGTGCCAGCAGCAACGCCCAGAAGACCGGGACTAGCGTAACCTACTCTGGGGCCAACGTCCTGACTTTC. It codes for CASSNAQKTGTSVTYSGANVLTF.

V usage is TRBV6-5 and J usage is TRBJ1-5; D gene ambiguous. Germline V CDR1 and CDR2: MNHEY, SVGAGI. The CDR3 consists of 12 residues. With 6 bases removed from V and 4 bases from J, the gap between germline ends came to 7 bases. The CDR3 loop reads CASSRLNQPQHF. The CDR3 coding sequence is TGTGCCAGCAGCAGACTTAATCAGCCCCAGCATTTT.

V is TRBV6-5 and J is TRBJ1-2; TRBD1 matches at 9 bases. The CDR3 runs to 16 residues. CDR1 and CDR2 (germline): MNHEY, SVGAGI. The V gene end was trimmed by 0 bases and the J gene end by 4 bases; junction bases not matched to a gene: 6. The DNA for the CDR3 is TGTGCCAGCAGTTACTCCATACAGGGGGCCGTCTATGGCTACACCTTC. Protein product: CASSYSIQGAVYGYTF.

The chain employs TRBV4-2 and TRBJ2-3, with 11 bases matching TRBD2. Germline V gives CDR1 LGHNA, CDR2 YNFKEQ. This CDR3 contains 16 residues. Unmatched junction bases numbered 6, after V lost 0 bases and J lost 7 bases. DNA of the CDR3: TGTGCCAGCAGCCAAGATGACCTAGCGGGAGGTAATACGCAGTATTTT. Protein: CASSQDDLAGGNTQYF.

V gene TRBV18 combines with J gene TRBJ2-6, with 7 bases matching TRBD1. V lost 5 bases to trimming and J lost 0 bases; unmatched junction nucleotides: 13. Germline CDR1 and CDR2: KGHSH and LQKENI. The CDR3 loop spans 19 amino acids. CDR3 protein: CASSSKQGTTLSGANVLTF. In nucleotides, the CDR3 is TGTGCCAGCTCATCAAAACAGGGGACCACCCTCTCTGGGGCCAACGTCCTGACTTTC.

The chain is built from TRBV28 and TRBJ2-3; 8 bases are shared with TRBD2. The CDR3 consists of 15 residues. The germline V gene has CDR1 MDHEN and CDR2 SYDVKM. V dropped 3 bases and J dropped 4; count of bases not matched to a gene: 6. The DNA for the CDR3 is TGTGCCAGCAGTTTTGGGACTAGAAAGTCAGATACGCAGTATTTT. This codes for CASSFGTRKSDTQYF.

V and J are TRBV19 and TRBJ1-1; D is uncertain. This CDR3 is 15 amino acids long. In germline, CDR1 is LNHDA, CDR2 SQIVND (reference sequence). V was trimmed by 4 bases and J by 0 bases, leaving 12 bases between them. The CDR3 DNA reads TGTGCCAGTAGTAGGGCCGCACCTATGAACACTGAAGCTTTCTTT. Protein product: CASSRAAPMNTEAFF. Complete variable domain (other parts from reference TRBV19 and TRBJ1-1): DGGITQSPKYLFRKEGQNVTLSCEQNLNHDAMYWYRQDPGQGLRLIYYSQIVNDFQKGDIAEGYSVSREKKESFPLTVTSAQKNPTAFYLCASSRAAPMNTEAFFGQGTRLTVV.

The DNA of the CDR3 is TGTGCCAGCAGTTACTCGGCCACCCCCTATGGCTACACCTTC. It codes for CASSYSATPYGYTF. The rearrangement links TRBV6-2 or TRBV6-3 to TRBJ1-2; D not certain. CDR1 and CDR2 (germline): MNHEY, SVGEGT. The CDR3 is made up of 14 amino acids. Trimming pared 0 bases from V and 4 bases from J, leaving 9 bases between.

The chain links TRBV5-4 to TRBJ2-3; 10 bases match TRBD1. Germline lookup yields CDR1 SGHNT and CDR2 YYREEE (reference sequence). V dropped 3 bases and J dropped 3; count of bases not matched to a gene: 7. The CDR3 length is 16 residues. For the CDR3, the DNA is TGTGCCAGCAGCTCGCGCCCGGGACAGGGGACAGATACGCAGTATTTT. The encoded protein is CASSSRPGQGTDTQYF.

This clone was detected a few times. The chain combines TRBV18 with TRBJ1-6; 9 nucleotides align to TRBD1. J lost 4 bases, V lost 3 bases, and 1 base had no gene match. This CDR3 spans 15 amino acids. Germline-derived CDR1 and CDR2 are KGHSH and LQKENI. CDR3 coding DNA: TGTGCCAGCTCACCTGGGACAGGGTATAATTCACCCCTCCACTTT. It specifies CASSPGTGYNSPLHF.

The chain carries TRBV29-1 and TRBJ2-2; TRBD1 matches at 9 bases. This CDR3 is 15 amino acids long. Unmatched junction bases numbered 9, after V lost 6 bases and J lost 4 bases. CDR1 and CDR2 (germline): SQVTM, ANQGSEA. CDR3 amino acids: CSVSGTGLSTGELFF. CDR3 bases: TGCAGCGTGTCCGGGACAGGGTTGAGCACCGGGGAGCTGTTTTTT.